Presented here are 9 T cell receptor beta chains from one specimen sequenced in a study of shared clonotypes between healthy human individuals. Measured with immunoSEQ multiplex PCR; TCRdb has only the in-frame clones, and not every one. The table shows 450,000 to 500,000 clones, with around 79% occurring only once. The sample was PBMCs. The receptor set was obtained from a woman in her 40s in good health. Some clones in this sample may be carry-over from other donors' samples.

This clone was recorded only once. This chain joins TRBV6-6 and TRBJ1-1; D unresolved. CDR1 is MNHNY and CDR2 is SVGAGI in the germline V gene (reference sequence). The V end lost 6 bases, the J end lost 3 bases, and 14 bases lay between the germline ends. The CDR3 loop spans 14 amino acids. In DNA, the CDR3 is TGTGCCAGCAGCCGGGAGGCCGGGTACACTGAAGCTTTCTTT. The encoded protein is CASSREAGYTEAFF.

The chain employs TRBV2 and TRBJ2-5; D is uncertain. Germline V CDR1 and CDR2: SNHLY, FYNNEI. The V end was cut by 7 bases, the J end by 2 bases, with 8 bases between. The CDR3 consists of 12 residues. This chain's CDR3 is CASKSVQETQYF. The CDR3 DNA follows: TGTGCCAGCAAAAGCGTACAAGAGACCCAGTACTTC.

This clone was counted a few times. As DNA, the CDR3 is TGTGCCAGCAGTGACCGGAAGCTCAATCAGCCCCAGCATTTT. Encoded protein: CASSDRKLNQPQHF. The chain combines TRBV6-4 with TRBJ1-5; D is unresolved. CDR1 is MRHNA and CDR2 is SNTAGT in the germline V gene. This CDR3 contains 14 residues. Trimming removed 2 bases from V and 3 bases from J, with 8 bases in between.

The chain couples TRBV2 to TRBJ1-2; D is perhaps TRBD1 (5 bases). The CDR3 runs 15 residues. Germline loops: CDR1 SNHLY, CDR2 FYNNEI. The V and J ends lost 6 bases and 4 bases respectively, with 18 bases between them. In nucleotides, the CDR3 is TGTGCCAGCAGGGGGGGAGGGAAAAATTTCTATGGCTACACCTTC. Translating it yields CASRGGGKNFYGYTF.

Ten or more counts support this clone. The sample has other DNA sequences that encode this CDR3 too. The CDR3 DNA sequence: TGTGCCAGCAGCACACGAGGGCCCTACAATGAGCAGTTCTTC. Translated, it gives CASSTRGPYNEQFF. This chain uses TRBV7-2 with TRBJ2-1; D is possibly TRBD2 (5 bases). CDR3 size: 14 residues. Germline V CDR1 and CDR2: SGHTA, FQGNSA. V lost 5 bases and J lost 2, with 10 bases in between.

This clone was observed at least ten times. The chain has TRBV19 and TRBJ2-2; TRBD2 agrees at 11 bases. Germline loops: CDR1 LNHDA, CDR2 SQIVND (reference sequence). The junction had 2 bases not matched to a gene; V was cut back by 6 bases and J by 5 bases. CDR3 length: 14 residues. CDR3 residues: CASRLAGGTGELFF. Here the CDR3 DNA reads TGTGCCAGTAGGCTAGCGGGAGGAACCGGGGAGCTGTTTTTT.

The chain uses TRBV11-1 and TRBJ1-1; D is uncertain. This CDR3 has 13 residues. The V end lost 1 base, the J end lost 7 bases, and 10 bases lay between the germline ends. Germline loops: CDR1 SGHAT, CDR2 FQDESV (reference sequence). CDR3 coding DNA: TGTGCCAGCAGCTTAGAACCCCCGAATGAAGCTTTCTTT. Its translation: CASSLEPPNEAFF.

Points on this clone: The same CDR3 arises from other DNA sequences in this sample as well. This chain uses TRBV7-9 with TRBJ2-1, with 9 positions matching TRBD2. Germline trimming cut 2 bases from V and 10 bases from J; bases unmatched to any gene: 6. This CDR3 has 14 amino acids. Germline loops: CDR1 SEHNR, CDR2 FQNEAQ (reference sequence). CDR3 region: CASSLTLGLAEQFF. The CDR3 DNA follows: TGTGCCAGCAGCTTAACCCTAGGACTAGCGGAGCAGTTCTTC.

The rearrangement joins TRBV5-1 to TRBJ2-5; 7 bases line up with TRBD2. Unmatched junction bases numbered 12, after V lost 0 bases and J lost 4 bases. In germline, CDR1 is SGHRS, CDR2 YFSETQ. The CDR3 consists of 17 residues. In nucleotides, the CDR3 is TGCGCCAGCAGCTTGGACCCGGGTGGGAGGGCCGTAGAGACCCAGTACTTC. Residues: CASSLDPGGRAVETQYF.